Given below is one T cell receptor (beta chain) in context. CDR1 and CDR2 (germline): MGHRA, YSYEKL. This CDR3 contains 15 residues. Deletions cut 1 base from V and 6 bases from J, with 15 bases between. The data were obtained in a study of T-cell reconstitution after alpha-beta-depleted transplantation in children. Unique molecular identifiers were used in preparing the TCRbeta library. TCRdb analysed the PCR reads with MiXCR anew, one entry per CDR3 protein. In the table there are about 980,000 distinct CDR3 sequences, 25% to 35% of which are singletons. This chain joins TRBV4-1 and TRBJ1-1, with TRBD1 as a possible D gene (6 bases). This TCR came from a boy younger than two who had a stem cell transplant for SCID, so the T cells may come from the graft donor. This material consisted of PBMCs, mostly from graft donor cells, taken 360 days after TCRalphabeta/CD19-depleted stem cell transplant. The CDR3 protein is CASSQADRRRSEAFF. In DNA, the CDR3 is TGCGCCAGCAGCCAAGCAGACAGGCGCAGATCTGAAGCTTTCTTT.